This note documents a single T cell receptor (beta chain) sequence. It has no known antigen specificity. Per-base quality was not reported, and no clone a single base away is much larger than it. TCRbeta CDR3 regions were amplified from genomic DNA using the immunoSEQ Assay, a bias-controlled multiplex PCR. The original methods were these. The number of nucleated cells in each sample was estimated from the amplification of reference gene primers within the assay. To quantify the absolute abundance of each unique TCRbeta CDR3 rearrangement, sequence reads were collapsed and filtered. For each sample, productive Simpson clonality was calculated as the square root of Simpson's diversity index over productive rearrangements. The source is immuneACCESS, and TCRdb retained only in-frame sequences with V and J called. Part of the clones is not carried over; for the studies checked, unresolved V genes explain less than half of this, and the remainder is unexplained. V, J and clone size reflect that table, while D and trimming were determined from the DNA. Within this sample are a few hundred thousand clones, with approximately 89% of them counted one time only. The biggest ten clones account for 7.8% of the sample.

Another Seattle source contributed samples from volunteer blood donors who had recovered from COVID-19. Collaborating institutions collected whole blood in K2EDTA tubes following their own protocols. For TCRbeta analysis, collaborators shipped samples as frozen whole blood, isolated PBMCs, or DNA extracted from either of those sample types. In the germline V gene, CDR1 corresponds to SGHTA and CDR2 to FQGNSA. The CDR3 sequence holds 13 residues, the cysteine and phenylalanine included. Of the read, only the CDR3 DNA is kept; its 39 bases are in frame from base 1. V lost 0 bases and J lost 5 bases; the stretch between them is 8 bases long. These data originate in a study of blood T cell repertoires in COVID-19 (dated by TCRdb to 2020 to 2022). For context, the study as a whole: Collaborator samples came from the United States, Italy and Spain and covered acute and convalescent phases of COVID-19. The prospective study material was composed of cDNA or gDNA derived from T cells, B-cell-depleted T cells, or PBMCs. Deeply sampled blood TCRbeta repertoires from subjects exposed to, actively infected with, or recovered from COVID-19 were included in the dataset. A freely available public database, intended as a resource for researchers studying the immune response to SARS-CoV-2, is where the repertoires were released. Samples were obtained from the ongoing ImmuneRACE study (first 160 participants) and from approximately 1,200 subjects provided by 6 global collaborators. Sample metadata almost always included a de-identified subject ID, COVID-19 status, age in years and sex. HLA class I and class II types, where available, came from metadata supplied by the sample provider rather than from assay-based typing.

Findings and caveats that apply to the study as a whole: The quantity of clinical and demographic metadata differed by source and by participant and was supplied without curation.

The sequence was obtained from a woman between 50 and 59 years old who had recovered from COVID-19. Recombination joined TRBV7-2 with TRBJ2-7, and TRBD2 may be the D gene, going by 5 matching bases. Sequenced material: peripheral blood. The nucleotide sequence reads TGTGCCAGCAGCTTAGCGGGAGTTGACGAGCAGTACTTC. Its coded protein is CASSLAGVDEQYF.